These 15 T cell receptor beta chains share one sample of origin, sequenced in a study of T cells in Graves' hyperthyroidism and ophthalmopathy (dated by TCRdb to between 2018 and 2021). Library preparation was by multiplex PCR. Sequencing took place on an Illumina HiSeq 2000. The TCR beta CDR3 regions were amplified from the RNA transcripts. For the first round of RT-PCR on the TCR CDR3, the HTBI primer set was used together with the Qiagen OneStep RT-PCR kit. TCRdb trimmed the raw reads at Q25, called clones with MiXCR and kept productive beta chains. Every entry covers one CDR3 protein and lists the most common genes and DNA from its rows. The sample includes approximately 640,000 distinct CDR3 sequences, with around 16% observed a single time. The ten largest clonotypes hold roughly 15% of the sample. The sample taken for sequencing was blood. The receptors here all came from a man in his forties or fifties with Graves' hyperthyroidism.

V and J are TRBV29-1 and TRBJ2-7, with 8 nucleotides matching TRBD1. V gave up 8 bases and J gave up 0 bases; unmatched junction bases: 15. The CDR3 totals 16 residues. The germline V gene has CDR1 SQVTM and CDR2 ANQGSEA. CDR3 in amino acids: CSPRTGMKPTSYEQYF. The CDR3 nucleotides are TGCAGCCCGCGGACAGGGATGAAGCCTACCTCCTACGAGCAGTACTTC.

Many counts were recorded for this clonotype. This sequence joins TRBV20-1 and TRBJ2-3, with 9 positions matching TRBD1. This CDR3 comprises 14 residues. Germline V gives CDR1 DFQATT, CDR2 SNEGSKA (reference sequence). J was trimmed by 2 bases and V by 6 bases; bases with no gene match: 6. As DNA, the CDR3 is TGCAGTGCAGGACAGGGGCACTTCACAGATACGCAGTATTTT. Its protein is CSAGQGHFTDTQYF.

The gene calls are TRBV7-9 and TRBJ2-4, with D possibly TRBD2 on 6 matching bases. This CDR3 is 17 amino acids long. Germline V lookup: CDR1 SEHNR, CDR2 FQNEAQ (reference sequence). The ends were cut back, 4 bases at V and 0 bases at J, with 16 bases in the middle. The CDR3 sequence is CASSSHAGGLAKNIQYF. The DNA of the CDR3 is TGTGCCAGCAGCTCCCACGCTGGAGGGTTAGCCAAAAACATTCAGTACTTC.

This clonotype was counted many times. This chain links TRBV11-2 with TRBJ2-5; TRBD2 aligns across 12 bases. There are 16 residues in the CDR3. Germline assignment: CDR1 SGHAT and CDR2 FQNNGV. V lost 1 base and J lost 2; bases outside the gene matches: 2. The CDR3 DNA sequence: TGTGCCAGCAGCTTAGGACTAGCGGGAGAGCAAGAGACCCAGTACTTC. Translated: CASSLGLAGEQETQYF. The complete variable domain, with remaining parts taken from reference TRBV11-2 and TRBJ2-5, reads EAGVAQSPRYKIIEKRQSVAFWCNPISGHATLYWYQQILGQGPKLLIQFQNNGVVDDSQLPKDRFSAERLKGVDSTLKIQPAKLEDSAVYLCASSLGLAGEQETQYFGPGTRLLVL.

This chain links TRBV4-3 with TRBJ2-2, with D perhaps TRBD2 (7 bases). Germline V gives CDR1 LGHNA, CDR2 YSLEER. This CDR3 region has 17 residues. Trimming cost V 1 base and J 5 bases, with 17 bases left between them. This CDR3 is CASSQAPPSGTTGELFF. The CDR3 DNA reads TGCGCCAGCAGCCAAGCACCCCCCAGCGGGACAACCGGGGAGCTGTTTTTT.

The chain is built from TRBV12-3 or TRBV12-4 and TRBJ1-1; a weak D match, TRBD1 (5 bases). Trimming cost V 7 bases and J 1 base, with 16 bases left between them. CDR3 size: 15 residues. The CDR3, as DNA: TGTGCCAGCAACAACCCCGGGGGGGGGAACACTGAAGCTTTCTTT. This translates into CASNNPGGGNTEAFF.

This clonotype has at least ten counts. The J gene is TRBJ1-2, the V gene TRBV2; no firm D call. V dropped 6 bases and J dropped 2 bases, with 16 bases sitting between them. The germline CDR1 and CDR2 sequences are SNHLY and FYNNEI. The CDR3 spans 15 residues. The CDR3 bases are TGTGCCAGCAGGGGAAGTCAAATTCCAAACTATGGCTACACCTTC. Its protein product is CASRGSQIPNYGYTF.

This clonotype was detected many times. The chain links TRBV20-1 to TRBJ2-1, with 7 bases identical to TRBD2. CDR1 DFQATT and CDR2 SNEGSKA come from the germline V gene (reference sequence). This CDR3 is 16 amino acids long. V dropped 0 bases and J dropped 0; count of bases not matched to a gene: 5. The CDR3 here is CSARDLRTSSYNEQFF. The CDR3 DNA sequence: TGCAGTGCTAGAGATCTAAGGACTAGCTCCTACAATGAGCAGTTCTTC.

This chain joins TRBV7-2 and TRBJ2-7; the match to TRBD2 covers 15 bases. The ends lost 5 bases at V and 2 bases at J; junction bases unmatched: 7. The CDR3 runs to 17 residues. Per the germline V gene, CDR1 is SGHTA and CDR2 is FQGNSA. CDR3 sequence (DNA): TGTGCCAGCAGCCCAACGGGACTAGCGGGAGGTCCCTACGAGCAGTACTTC. Its protein product is CASSPTGLAGGPYEQYF.

The rearrangement uses TRBV28 and TRBJ2-2, with D maybe TRBD2 (5 bases). The CDR3 is 16 residues long. CDR1 and CDR2 (germline): MDHEN, SYDVKM. Trimming pared 5 bases from V and 1 base from J, leaving 14 bases between. CDR3 nucleotides: TGTGCCAGCAGTCCACCGGGAACCCTGAACACCGGGGAGCTGTTTTTT. Amino acid sequence: CASSPPGTLNTGELFF.

Many counts were recorded for this clonotype. The CDR3 nucleotides are TGCAGCGTTGATAACTTCAGGAATGAGCAGTTCTTC. Protein: CSVDNFRNEQFF. The chain couples TRBV29-1 to TRBJ2-1, with D unresolved. Looked up from germline, CDR1 is SQVTM and CDR2 is ANQGSEA. The CDR3 extends over 12 amino acids. Trimming pared 3 bases from V and 7 bases from J, leaving 10 bases between.

This clonotype was seen a few times. This sequence joins TRBV9 and TRBJ2-1; the D is unclear. Trimming stripped 0 bases from V and 6 bases from J, with 7 bases between. Germline V gives CDR1 SGDLS, CDR2 YYNGEE. The CDR3 totals 13 residues. DNA for the CDR3: TGTGCCAGCAGCGTAGTGACGGGCAATGAGCAGTTCTTC. Its translation is CASSVVTGNEQFF.

The CDR3 nucleotides read TGCAGTGCTAGAGATTACAGGGGGCAGGTGAACACTGAAGCTTTCTTT. Translated, it gives CSARDYRGQVNTEAFF. This chain uses TRBV20-1 with TRBJ1-1, with 9 bases lining up with TRBD1. This CDR3 spans 16 amino acids. Germline loops: CDR1 DFQATT, CDR2 SNEGSKA (reference sequence). V dropped 0 bases and J dropped 0; count of bases not matched to a gene: 5.

This sequence joins TRBV20-1 and TRBJ1-6, with a possible D match to TRBD1 (6 bases). The CDR3 runs to 20 residues. CDR1 DFQATT and CDR2 SNEGSKA come from the germline V gene (reference sequence). Trimming shortened V by 0 bases and J by 3 bases, and 24 bases separated the two germline ends. The CDR3 sequence: CSARDETGAPRTIYNSPLHF. CDR3 DNA: TGCAGTGCTAGAGATGAGACAGGCGCTCCACGAACAATCTATAATTCACCCCTCCACTTT.

Many counts were recorded for this clonotype. The V call is TRBV9, the J call TRBJ2-3; D possibly uses TRBD1 or TRBD2 (5 bases each). The CDR3 runs 15 residues. The germline V gene encodes CDR1 SGDLS and CDR2 YYNGEE. Trimming removed 0 bases at V and 6 bases at J, with 14 bases between. CDR3 loop: CASSVGDHHRDTQYF. The DNA for the CDR3 is TGTGCCAGCAGCGTAGGGGACCATCATCGGGATACGCAGTATTTT.